What follows is one T cell receptor (beta chain) and its context. The data are from a study of shared clonotypes between healthy human individuals. From germline, CDR1 is SGDLS and CDR2 YYNGEE. V was shortened by 0 bases and J by 4 bases, with 3 bases between the two germline ends. The CDR3 runs to 12 residues. A deep-level run was used for the assay. The method was immunoSEQ multiplex PCR; TCRdb's version includes in-frame clones alone and lacks a portion of them. This table holds about 1.5 million clones, 95% to 99% found once. Sequenced input: naive CD4+ T cells sorted from blood. Subset: CD45RA+ positively selected. This receptor was obtained from a man younger than 40 in good health. This chain joins TRBV9 and TRBJ2-3; D is undetermined. CDR3 sequence reads: CASSVDADTQYF. The CDR3 coding sequence is TGTGCCAGCAGCGTAGACGCAGATACGCAGTATTTT.